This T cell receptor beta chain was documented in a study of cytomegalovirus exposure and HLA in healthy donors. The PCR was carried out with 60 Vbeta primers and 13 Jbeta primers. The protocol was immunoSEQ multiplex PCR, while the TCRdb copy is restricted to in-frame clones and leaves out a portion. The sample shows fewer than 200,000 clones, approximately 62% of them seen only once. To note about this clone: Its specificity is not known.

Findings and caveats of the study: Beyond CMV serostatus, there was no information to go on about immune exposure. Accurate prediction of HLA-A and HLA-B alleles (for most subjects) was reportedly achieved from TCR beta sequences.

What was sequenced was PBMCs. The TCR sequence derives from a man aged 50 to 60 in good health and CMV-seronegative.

The CDR3 here is CASSPLSGHGETQYF. DNA for the CDR3: TGTGCCAGCAGTCCCCTTAGCGGGCATGGAGAGACCCAGTACTTC. The chain couples TRBV11-2 to TRBJ2-5; 7 bases line up with TRBD2. The length of the CDR3 is 15 residues. CDR1 is SGHAT and CDR2 is FQNNGV in the germline V gene. Trimming removed 6 bases from V and 4 bases from J; junction bases left unmatched: 11.